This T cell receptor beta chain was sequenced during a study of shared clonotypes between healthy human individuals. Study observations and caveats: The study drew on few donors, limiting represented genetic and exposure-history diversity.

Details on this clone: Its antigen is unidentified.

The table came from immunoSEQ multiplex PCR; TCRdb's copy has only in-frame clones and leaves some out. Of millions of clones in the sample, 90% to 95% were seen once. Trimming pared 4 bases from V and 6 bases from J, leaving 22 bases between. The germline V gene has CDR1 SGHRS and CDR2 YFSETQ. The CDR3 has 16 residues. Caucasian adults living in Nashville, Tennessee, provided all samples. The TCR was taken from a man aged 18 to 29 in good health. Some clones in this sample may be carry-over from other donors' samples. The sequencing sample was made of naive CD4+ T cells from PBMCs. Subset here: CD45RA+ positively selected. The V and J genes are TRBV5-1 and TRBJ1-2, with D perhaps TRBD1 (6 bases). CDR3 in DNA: TGCGCCAGCAGCCGTTTGCCGGGACAAAGGGGGGATGGCTACACCTTC. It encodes CASSRLPGQRGDGYTF.